These T cell receptor beta chains were read from a single sample in a study of OX40 agonist ivuxolimab in advanced cancers. TCRdb's copy holds only in-frame clones and misses some; the assay was immunoSEQ multiplex PCR. This table holds fewer than 30,000 clones, roughly 77% found once. The source was CD4+ or CD8+ T cells sorted from blood, collected in a trial of the OX40 agonist ivuxolimab. These receptors all come from an adult with an advanced solid tumor such as melanoma, head and neck, liver or kidney cancer. Each CDR3 is given with its conserved first and last residue. A D gene is named only where the DNA matches it firmly. Not every row has a clone size; where given, it reads once, few, many or a size class.

cdr3_aa cdr3_nt cdr3_length d_call j_call clone_size v_call
CASTSLRLLELGETQYF TGTGCCAGCACTTCTCTGCGACTGTTGGAGTTGGGAGAGACCCAGTACTTC 17 . TRBJ2-5 once TRBV7-9
CASSFRRQETQYF TGTGCCAGCAGCTTCCGCAGACAAGAGACCCAGTACTTC 13 . TRBJ2-5 . TRBV7-3
CASSLTPEYEQYF TGTGCCAGCAGCTTAACCCCAGAATACGAGCAGTACTTC 13 . TRBJ2-7 . TRBV7-3
CASSAAGLDTQYF TGCGCCAGCAGTGCGGCGGGGTTAGATACGCAGTATTTT 13 . TRBJ2-3 . TRBV10-1
CASSGTYSGQRGETQYF TGTGCCAGCAGCGGAACATATAGCGGGCAGCGAGGAGAGACCCAGTACTTC 17 TRBD2 TRBJ2-5 . TRBV2
CASTYGNSNQPQHF TGTGCCAGTACCTATGGGAATAGCAATCAGCCCCAGCATTTT 14 . TRBJ1-5 . TRBV19
CASSQDPPPTGVETQYF TGCGCCAGCAGCCAAGACCCCCCCCCAACAGGGGTGGAGACCCAGTACTTC 17 TRBD1 TRBJ2-5 . TRBV4-1
CASSIRAGGFFGYTF TGTGCCAGTAGTATTCGGGCAGGGGGCTTCTTTGGCTACACCTTC 15 TRBD1 TRBJ1-2 . TRBV19
CASSWTGYSYNEQFF TGTGCCAGCAGTTGGACCGGCTACTCCTACAATGAGCAGTTCTTC 15 . TRBJ2-1 . TRBV28
CASSEEWGPYEQYF TGTGCCAGCAGTGAAGAGTGGGGGCCGTACGAGCAGTACTTC 14 . TRBJ2-7 . TRBV28
CASSLSPLVEHSIMGEQYF TGTGCCAGCAGCTTATCACCTCTCGTCGAGCATTCCATAATGGGGGAGCAGTACTTC 19 . TRBJ2-7 . TRBV11-2
CASRPWTGAPEQYF TGCGCCAGCAGACCATGGACAGGAGCCCCCGAGCAGTACTTC 14 TRBD1 TRBJ2-7 . TRBV5-1
CASSERNFAAGYGYTF TGTGCCAGCAGTGAACGGAATTTTGCGGCAGGGTATGGCTACACCTTC 16 . TRBJ1-2 . TRBV6-1
CASSRNYEQYF TGTGCCAGCAGCCGAAATTACGAGCAGTACTTC 11 . TRBJ2-7 . TRBV6-5
CASSMPSGGDTQYF TGTGCCAGTAGTATGCCTTCAGGGGGGGATACGCAGTATTTT 14 . TRBJ2-3 . TRBV19
CSVEQGIYEQYF TGCAGCGTCGAACAGGGGATCTACGAGCAGTACTTC 12 TRBD1 TRBJ2-7 . TRBV29-1
CASSLMKTSGSYVTQYF TGTGCCAGCAGCTTAATGAAGACTAGCGGGAGTTATGTGACCCAGTACTTC 17 TRBD2 TRBJ2-5 . TRBV7-3
CASSTSTGPRYGYTF TGCGCCAGCAGCACGTCTACAGGGCCGCGCTATGGCTACACCTTC 15 . TRBJ1-2 . TRBV5-1
CASSHSAGGNEQFF TGTGCCAGCAGCCACTCAGCGGGGGGTAATGAGCAGTTCTTC 14 TRBD2 TRBJ2-1 few TRBV4-2
CASSLPGLETDTQYF TGTGCCAGCAGCTTACCTGGCCTGGAGACAGATACGCAGTATTTT 15 . TRBJ2-3 . TRBV7-9
CASSETGTEQYF TGCGCCAGCAGTGAGACGGGGACCGAGCAGTACTTC 12 . TRBJ2-7 . TRBV10-1
CASSTRRYNEQFF TGTGCCAGCAGCACTCGACGGTACAATGAGCAGTTCTTC 13 . TRBJ2-1 . TRBV13
CASSISGTSGSFGELFF TGTGCCAGTAGTATAAGCGGGACTAGCGGGAGTTTCGGGGAGCTGTTTTTT 17 TRBD2 TRBJ2-2 . TRBV19
CASSLLSSGTIREQYF TGTGCCAGCAGTCTATTATCTAGCGGGACTATTCGCGAGCAGTACTTC 16 TRBD2 TRBJ2-7 . TRBV27
CASSASTSRSTDTQYF TGTGCCAGCAGCGCGTCGACTAGCCGAAGCACAGATACGCAGTATTTT 16 TRBD2 TRBJ2-3 . TRBV9
CASSPTSGRGETQYF TGTGCCAGCAGCCCAACTAGCGGGAGGGGGGAGACCCAGTACTTC 15 TRBD2 TRBJ2-5 . TRBV6-5
CASSVGANTEAFF TGTGCCAGCAGCGTCGGGGCGAACACTGAAGCTTTCTTT 13 . TRBJ1-1 few TRBV5-6
CASSASGMNTEAFF TGTGCCAGCAGTGCATCTGGGATGAACACTGAAGCTTTCTTT 14 . TRBJ1-1 . TRBV6-4
CASSEFVTGDTGELFF TGTGCCAGCAGTGAATTTGTGACAGGGGACACCGGGGAGCTGTTTTTT 16 TRBD1 TRBJ2-2 . TRBV13
CASRGSYNEQFF TGTGCCAGCAGGGGATCCTACAATGAGCAGTTCTTC 12 . TRBJ2-1 . TRBV28
CASTPTGTSTDTQYF TGTGCCAGCACCCCGACGGGTACTAGCACAGATACGCAGTATTTT 15 . TRBJ2-3 . TRBV9
CASSERTILDSYNEQFF TGTGCCAGCAGCGAACGAACGATCCTGGACAGTTACAATGAGCAGTTCTTC 17 . TRBJ2-1 . TRBV7-8
CASSYPGEHEQYF TGTGCCAGCAGCTACCCAGGGGAACACGAGCAGTACTTC 13 . TRBJ2-7 . TRBV7-9
CASSSETSGRAQETQYF TGTGCCAGCAGCTCGGAGACTAGCGGGAGGGCCCAAGAGACCCAGTACTTC 17 TRBD2 TRBJ2-5 . TRBV5-6
CASSFGRGATEAFF TGTGCCAGCAGCTTCGGCAGGGGGGCCACTGAAGCTTTCTTT 14 TRBD1 TRBJ1-1 . TRBV11-2
CASSLNRGVNTEAFF TGTGCCAGCAGCCTAAACAGGGGGGTGAACACTGAAGCTTTCTTT 15 TRBD1 TRBJ1-1 few TRBV5-4
CASPLDRIATDTQYF TGTGCCAGCCCATTGGACAGAATAGCCACAGATACGCAGTATTTT 15 . TRBJ2-3 once TRBV21-1
CASSILRDRVNSPLHF TGTGCCAGTAGTATATTGCGGGACAGAGTGAATTCACCCCTCCACTTT 16 TRBD1 TRBJ1-6 . TRBV19
CASSYGTDTEAFF TGTGCCAGCAGTTACGGGACCGATACTGAAGCTTTCTTT 13 . TRBJ1-1 . TRBV6-5
CASSQGDSYNSPLHF TGCGCCAGCAGCCAAGGGGACAGCTATAATTCACCCCTCCACTTT 15 TRBD1 TRBJ1-6 . TRBV4-1
CASSVGQAAYEQYF TGTGCCAGCAGCGTAGGACAGGCGGCCTACGAGCAGTACTTC 14 . TRBJ2-7 once TRBV9
CAFTGATEAFF TGTGCCTTCACGGGGGCTACTGAAGCTTTCTTT 11 . TRBJ1-1 . TRBV2
CASSQGQGAIDEQYF TGCGCCAGCAGCCAAGGGCAGGGGGCAATCGACGAGCAGTACTTC 15 TRBD1 TRBJ2-7 . TRBV4-1
CASSFFVEGRLPEAFF TGTGCCAGCAGCTTTTTCGTAGAGGGTCGGCTCCCTGAAGCTTTCTTT 16 . TRBJ1-1 . TRBV7-9
CASSFGGGDYNEQFF TGTGCCAGCAGCTTCGGCGGGGGAGACTACAATGAGCAGTTCTTC 15 TRBD2 TRBJ2-1 once TRBV7-6